This record concerns one T cell receptor beta chain sequence. The antigen remains undetermined. Here immunoSEQ multiplex PCR was the method, and the copy in TCRdb shows in-frame clones only, minus some. The sample consists of roughly 30,000 clones, 75% to 85% of them appearing once. The data were obtained in a study of radiotherapy plus CTLA-4 blockade in lung cancer. Trimming took 2 bases from V and 0 from J; bases not matched to a gene: 6. CDR1 and CDR2 from the germline V gene are MDHEN and SYDVKM. This CDR3 has 17 amino acids. Findings and caveats of the study: Among reported predictors of response, early blood T cell clone dynamics with interferon-beta performed best.

Focal radiation was given together with CTLA-4 blockade (ipilimumab) to patients with chemo-refractory metastatic non-small-cell lung cancer. The TCR comes from a human donor with non-small cell lung cancer that progressed on radiotherapy plus ipilimumab. The sample consisted of peripheral blood, taken from a patient treated with radiotherapy plus ipilimumab. The chain has TRBV28 and TRBJ1-5; 8 bases line up with TRBD1. The CDR3 DNA reads as TGTGCCAGCAGTTTAGCGGCAGGGGGCTTTAGCAATCAGCCCCAGCATTTT. It encodes CASSLAAGGFSNQPQHF.